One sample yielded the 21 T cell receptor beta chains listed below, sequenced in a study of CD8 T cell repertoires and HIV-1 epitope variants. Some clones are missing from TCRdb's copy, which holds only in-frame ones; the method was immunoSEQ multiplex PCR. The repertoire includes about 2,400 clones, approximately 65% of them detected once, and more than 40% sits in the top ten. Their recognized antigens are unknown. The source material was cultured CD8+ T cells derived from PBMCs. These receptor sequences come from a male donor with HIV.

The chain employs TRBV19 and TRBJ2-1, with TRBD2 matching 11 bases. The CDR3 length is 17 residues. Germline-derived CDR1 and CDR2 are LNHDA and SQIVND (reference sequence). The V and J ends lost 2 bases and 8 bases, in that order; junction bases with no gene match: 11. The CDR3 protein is CASSILAGGFQADEQFF. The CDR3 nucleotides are TGTGCCAGTAGTATATTAGCGGGGGGGTTTCAGGCAGATGAGCAGTTCTTC.

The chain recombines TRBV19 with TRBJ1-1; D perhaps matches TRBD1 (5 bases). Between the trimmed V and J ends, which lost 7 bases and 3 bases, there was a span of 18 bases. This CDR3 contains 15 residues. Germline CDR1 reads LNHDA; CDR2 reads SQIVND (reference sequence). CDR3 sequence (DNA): TGTGCCAGTACCCCATCGGGGCTAGGGGACACTGAAGCTTTCTTT. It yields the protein CASTPSGLGDTEAFF.

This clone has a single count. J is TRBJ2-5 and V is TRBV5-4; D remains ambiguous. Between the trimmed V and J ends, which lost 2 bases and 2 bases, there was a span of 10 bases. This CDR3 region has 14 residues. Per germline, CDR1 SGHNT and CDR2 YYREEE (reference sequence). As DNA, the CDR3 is TGTGCCAGCAGCTTCCTAACACCTCAAGAGACCCAGTACTTC. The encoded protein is CASSFLTPQETQYF.

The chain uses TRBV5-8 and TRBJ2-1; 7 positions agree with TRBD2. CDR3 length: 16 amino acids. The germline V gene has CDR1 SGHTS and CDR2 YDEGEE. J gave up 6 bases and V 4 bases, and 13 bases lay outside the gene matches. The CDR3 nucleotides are TGTGCCAGCAGCGAGAGCCCTGGACTAGGGCTCAATGAGCAGTTCTTC. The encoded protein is CASSESPGLGLNEQFF.

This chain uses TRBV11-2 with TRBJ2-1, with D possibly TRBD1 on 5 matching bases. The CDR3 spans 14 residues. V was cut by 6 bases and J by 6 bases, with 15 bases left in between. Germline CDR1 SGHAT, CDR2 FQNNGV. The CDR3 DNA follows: TGTGCCAGCAGTTTCCAGGACAACACCAATGAGCAGTTCTTC. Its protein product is CASSFQDNTNEQFF.

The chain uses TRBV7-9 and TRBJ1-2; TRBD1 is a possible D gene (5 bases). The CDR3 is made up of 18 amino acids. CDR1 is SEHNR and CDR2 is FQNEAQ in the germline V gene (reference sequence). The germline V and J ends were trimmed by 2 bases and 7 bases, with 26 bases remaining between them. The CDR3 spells CASSLKMAGQGLIGGYTF. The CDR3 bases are TGTGCCAGCAGCTTAAAGATGGCAGGGCAGGGTTTGATTGGTGGCTACACCTTC. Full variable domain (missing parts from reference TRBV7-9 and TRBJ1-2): DTGVSQNPRHKITKRGQNVTFRCDPISEHNRLYWYRQTLGQGPEFLTYFQNEAQLEKSRLLSDRFSAERPKGSFSTLEIQRTEQGDSAMYLCASSLKMAGQGLIGGYTFGSGTRLTVV.

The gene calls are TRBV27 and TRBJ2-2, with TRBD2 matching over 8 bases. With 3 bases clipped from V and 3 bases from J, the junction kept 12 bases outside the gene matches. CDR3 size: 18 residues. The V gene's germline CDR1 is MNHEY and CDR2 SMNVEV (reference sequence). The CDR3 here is CASSLSISGSPDTGELFF. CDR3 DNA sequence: TGTGCCAGCAGTTTGTCGATAAGCGGGAGTCCGGACACCGGGGAGCTGTTTTTT.

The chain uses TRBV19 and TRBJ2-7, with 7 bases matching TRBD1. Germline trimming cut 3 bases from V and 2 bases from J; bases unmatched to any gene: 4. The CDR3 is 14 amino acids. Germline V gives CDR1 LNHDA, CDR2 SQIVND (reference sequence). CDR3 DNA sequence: TGTGCCAGTAGTATCGGGACAGCGGCCTACGAGCAGTACTTC. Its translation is CASSIGTAAYEQYF.

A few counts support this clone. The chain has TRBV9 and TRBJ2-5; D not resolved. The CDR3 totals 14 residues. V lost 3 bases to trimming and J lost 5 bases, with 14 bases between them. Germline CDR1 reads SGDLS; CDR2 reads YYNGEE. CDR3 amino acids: CASSDEVGRETQYF. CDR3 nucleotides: TGTGCCAGCAGCGACGAGGTGGGCAGGGAGACCCAGTACTTC.

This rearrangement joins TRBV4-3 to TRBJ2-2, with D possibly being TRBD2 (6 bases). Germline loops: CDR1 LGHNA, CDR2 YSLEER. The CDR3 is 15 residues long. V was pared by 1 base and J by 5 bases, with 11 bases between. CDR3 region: CASSQGGEETGELFF. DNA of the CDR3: TGCGCCAGCAGCCAAGGGGGGGAGGAAACCGGGGAGCTGTTTTTT.

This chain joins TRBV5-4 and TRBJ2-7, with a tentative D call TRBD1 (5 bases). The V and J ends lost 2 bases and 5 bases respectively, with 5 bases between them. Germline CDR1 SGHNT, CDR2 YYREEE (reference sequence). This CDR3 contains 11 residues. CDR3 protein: CASSLGDEQYF. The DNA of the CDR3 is TGTGCCAGCAGCTTAGGGGACGAGCAGTACTTC.

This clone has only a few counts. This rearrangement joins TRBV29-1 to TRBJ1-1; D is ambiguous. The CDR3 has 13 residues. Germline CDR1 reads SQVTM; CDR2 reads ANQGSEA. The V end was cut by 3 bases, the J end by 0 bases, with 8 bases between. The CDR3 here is CSVEDGVNTEAFF. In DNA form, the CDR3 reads TGCAGCGTTGAGGACGGGGTGAACACTGAAGCTTTCTTT.

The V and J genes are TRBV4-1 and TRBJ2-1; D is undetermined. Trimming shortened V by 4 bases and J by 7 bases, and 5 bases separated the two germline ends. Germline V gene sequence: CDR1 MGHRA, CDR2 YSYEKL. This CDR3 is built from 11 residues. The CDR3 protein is CASSLGNEQFF. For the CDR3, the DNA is TGCGCCAGCAGCCTCGGGAATGAGCAGTTCTTC.

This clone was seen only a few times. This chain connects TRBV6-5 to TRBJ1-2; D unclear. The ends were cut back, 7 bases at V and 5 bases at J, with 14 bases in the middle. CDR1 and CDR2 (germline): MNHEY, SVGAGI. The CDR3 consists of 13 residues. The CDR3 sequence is CASTSNAGYGYTF. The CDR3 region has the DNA TGTGCCAGCACCTCGAACGCGGGGTATGGCTACACCTTC.

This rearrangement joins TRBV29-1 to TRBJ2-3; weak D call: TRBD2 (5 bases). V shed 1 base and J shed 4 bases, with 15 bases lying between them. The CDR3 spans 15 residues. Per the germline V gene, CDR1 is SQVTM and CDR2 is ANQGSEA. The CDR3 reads CSVEGGPPRADTQYF. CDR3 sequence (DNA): TGCAGCGTTGAAGGCGGACCGCCGAGGGCAGATACGCAGTATTTT.

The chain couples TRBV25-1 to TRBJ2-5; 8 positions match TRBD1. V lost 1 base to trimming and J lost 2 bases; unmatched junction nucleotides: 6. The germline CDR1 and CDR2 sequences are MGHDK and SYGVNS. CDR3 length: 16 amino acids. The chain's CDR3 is CASSELVTGGQETQYF. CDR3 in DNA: TGTGCCAGCAGTGAATTAGTAACAGGGGGGCAAGAGACCCAGTACTTC.

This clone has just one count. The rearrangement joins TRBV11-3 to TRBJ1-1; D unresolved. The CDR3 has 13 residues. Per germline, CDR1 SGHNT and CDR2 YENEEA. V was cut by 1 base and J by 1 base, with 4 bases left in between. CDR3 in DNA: TGTGCCAGCAGCTTAGGTGGGAACACTGAAGCTTTCTTT. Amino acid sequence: CASSLGGNTEAFF.

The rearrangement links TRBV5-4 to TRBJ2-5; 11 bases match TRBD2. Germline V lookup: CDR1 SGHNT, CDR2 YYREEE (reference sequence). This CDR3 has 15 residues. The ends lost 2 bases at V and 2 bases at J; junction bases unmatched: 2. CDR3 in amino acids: CASSFSSGGQETQYF. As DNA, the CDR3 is TGTGCCAGCAGCTTTTCTAGCGGGGGGCAAGAGACCCAGTACTTC.

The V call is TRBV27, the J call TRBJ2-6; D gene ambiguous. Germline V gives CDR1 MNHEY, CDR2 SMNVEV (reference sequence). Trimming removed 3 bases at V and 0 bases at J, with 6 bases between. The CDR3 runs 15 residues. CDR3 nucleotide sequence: TGTGCCAGCAGTTTTTCCAGCTCTGGGGCCAACGTCCTGACTTTC. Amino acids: CASSFSSSGANVLTF.

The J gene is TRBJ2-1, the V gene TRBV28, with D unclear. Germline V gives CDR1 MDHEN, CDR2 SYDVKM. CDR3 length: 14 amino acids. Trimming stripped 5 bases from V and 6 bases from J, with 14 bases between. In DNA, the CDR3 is TGTGCCAGCAGTAAACCTCTAGGATTCAATGAGCAGTTCTTC. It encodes CASSKPLGFNEQFF.

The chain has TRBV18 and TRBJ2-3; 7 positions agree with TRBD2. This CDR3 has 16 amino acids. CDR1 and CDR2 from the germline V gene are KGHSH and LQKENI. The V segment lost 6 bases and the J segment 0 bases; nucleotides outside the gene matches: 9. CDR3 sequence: CASSRPERDSTDTQYF. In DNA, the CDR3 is TGTGCCAGCTCCCGCCCTGAGCGGGATAGCACAGATACGCAGTATTTT.